The sequence of this T cell receptor (beta chain) was determined in a study of cytomegalovirus exposure and HLA in healthy donors. Regarding the study as a whole: Cytomegalovirus-associated status was assigned to about 160 TCR beta chains. HLA allele associations emerged for 16,951 TCR beta sequences in a later analysis, at 0.05 false discovery rate. Several of the most significant clusters appeared, in a later analysis, to be linked to common viral pathogens.

Concerning this clone: Antigen unknown.

With 60 Vbeta and 13 Jbeta primers, the PCR was carried out. Generated by immunoSEQ multiplex PCR, the TCRdb table keeps only in-frame clones and is missing some. The sample lists roughly 95,000 clones, around three quarters occurring once. The clonotype comes from a man under 40 in good health and CMV-seropositive. Specimen: PBMCs.

The CDR3 sequence: CASSAGTGVHGYTF. CDR3 coding DNA: TGTGCCAGCAGCGCCGGGACAGGGGTTCATGGCTACACCTTC. The chain links TRBV6-1 to TRBJ1-2; TRBD1 aligns across 10 bases. The junction had 7 bases not matched to a gene; V was cut back by 6 bases and J by 6 bases. The CDR3 spans 14 residues. The germline V gene encodes CDR1 MNHNS and CDR2 SASEGT.